Here is one T cell receptor beta chain with its context. Diagnostic criteria defined recently for definite or probable disease were met by the Susac syndrome patients. Roughly 0.45 to 1 ug RNA was reverse transcribed with random hexamers. TCRdb ran MiXCR on the immunoSEQ multiplex PCR reads and lists one entry per CDR3 protein. The table shows under 200,000 distinct CDR3 sequences, with around 96% occurring only once. This specimen comes from a study of CD8 T cells in Susac syndrome. V shed 4 bases and J 5 bases; nucleotides not matched to a gene: 7. From germline, CDR1 is SGHDT and CDR2 YYEEEE. The CDR3 covers 14 residues.

The chain links TRBV5-6 to TRBJ1-2; TRBD1 agrees at 8 bases. The sequenced sample was CD4+ T cells from PBMCs. This clonotype was obtained from a human donor with Susac syndrome. DNA of the CDR3: TGTGCCAGCAGCCAGGACAGGGTTGGGTATGGCTACACCTTC. This gives the protein CASSQDRVGYGYTF.